This T cell receptor (beta chain) was captured by sequencing in a study of glioma-infiltrating T cells. Germline loops: CDR1 MNHEY, CDR2 SMNVEV (reference sequence). The CDR3 length is 15 residues. Using RNA template, CDR3s of TCR alpha and beta were amplified with iRepertoire arm-PCR. One entry per CDR3 protein results from TCRdb running MiXCR on the multiplex PCR reads. The profile covers 44,000 or so distinct CDR3 sequences, with approximately 20% appearing a single time and 5% to 7.5% taken by the ten largest. This clonotype was observed a single time. Relative to the germline gene, one junction end is altered; a read error may explain this.

The rearrangement joins TRBV27 to TRBJ1-6; the D gene is possibly TRBD1 (6 bases). The specimen was glioma tissue, nonneoplastic brain tissue, or PBMCs (not recorded which). The origin of this receptor is a human donor with low-grade glioma or glioblastoma, undergoing nonglioma brain surgery, or in good health (not recorded which). CDR3 in amino acids: CAISLPRYRASPLHF. CDR3 nucleotide sequence: TGTGCCATCAGTCTCCCGCGGTACAGGGCTTCACCCCTCCACTTT.